This T cell receptor (beta chain) was recovered during a study of T cell repertoires in cytomegalovirus infection. Overall study context: Indicated by public TCR beta signatures were CMV infection and matching HLA type.

V shed 5 bases and J shed 3 bases, with 8 bases lying between them. Germline V gene data show CDR1 as SGHTA and CDR2 as FQGTGA. The CDR3 sequence is 13 residues long. A single record per CDR3 protein comes from TCRdb applying MiXCR to the reads. Among around 900,000 distinct CDR3 sequences listed, around a third were seen once. This clonotype was seen ten or more times. The antigen remains unidentified. Overall study results and limits: In two of eight donors, the top clonotype was HLA-C-restricted CMV-specific.

The J gene is TRBJ2-1, the V gene TRBV7-3; perhaps TRBD2 as D (5 bases). The receptor was derived from a human donor in good health (CMV status not recorded). Some clones in this sample may be carry-over from other donors' samples. The source was cultured CD8+ T cells from PBMCs, collected from culture after CMV antigen stimulation. This CDR3 reads CASSETIYNEQFF. CDR3 bases: TGTGCCAGCAGCGAGACTATCTACAATGAGCAGTTCTTC.